The clone carrying this TCR beta chain was counted a single time. This record comes from a study of blood T cell repertoires in COVID-19. V was clipped by 2 bases and J by 2 bases; unmatched bases: 2. The CDR3 totals 15 residues. Germline values: CDR1 SGHNT, CDR2 YENEEA. The repertoire was sequenced with immunoSEQ multiplex PCR; TCRdb's copy has only in-frame clones and lacks some. The sample yields under 65,000 clones, 70% to 85% seen once. Input material: PBMCs or T cells enriched from blood (not recorded which). The V gene is TRBV11-3, the J gene TRBJ1-2; 10 bases line up with TRBD1. This receptor was obtained from a woman in her fifties or sixties with acute COVID-19. For the CDR3, the DNA is TGTGCCAGCAGCTTATGGGGACAGGGGAACTATGGCTACACCTTC. Amino acid sequence: CASSLWGQGNYGYTF.